The 7 T cell receptor beta chains given below trace back to one sample, sequenced in a study of blood T cell repertoires in COVID-19. Method: immunoSEQ multiplex PCR; TCRdb's copy keeps in-frame clones and lacks some. In the table there are roughly 260,000 clones, about 87% of which are singletons. Material: peripheral blood. The receptor set was obtained from a woman between 45 and 65 years old with acute or convalescent COVID-19.

V and J are TRBV13 and TRBJ2-5; D is perhaps TRBD2 (7 bases). Germline lookup yields CDR1 PRHDT and CDR2 FYEKMQ (reference sequence). V lost 7 bases, J lost 0 bases, and 18 bases lay in between. The CDR3 spans 16 residues. The CDR3 is CASTTGGGSYQETQYF. In DNA, the CDR3 is TGTGCCAGCACGACGGGGGGCGGATCGTACCAAGAGACCCAGTACTTC.

This chain joins TRBV5-1 and TRBJ2-2, with 8 bases lining up with TRBD2. The CDR3 has 16 amino acids. The trim removed 0 bases at V and 9 bases at J, leaving 10 bases unmatched. CDR1 SGHRS and CDR2 YFSETQ come from the germline V gene. As DNA, the CDR3 is TGCGCCAGCAGCTTGGCCGTTTTGAGCGGGAGATGGGAGCTGTTTTTT. Translated, it gives CASSLAVLSGRWELFF.

The chain is built from TRBV7-3 and TRBJ1-1; 8 bases align to TRBD1. The V and J ends lost 5 bases and 1 base, in that order; junction bases with no gene match: 3. CDR1 is SGHTA and CDR2 is FQGTGA in the germline V gene. This CDR3 has 14 amino acids. The CDR3 nucleotides read TGTGCCAGCAGCCGCGGACAGGGGAACACTGAAGCTTTCTTT. Translated, it gives CASSRGQGNTEAFF.

This chain joins TRBV19 and TRBJ2-6; 9 bases are shared with TRBD1. This CDR3 is built from 17 residues. Germline CDR1 is LNHDA and CDR2 is SQIVND (reference sequence). Losses at the gene ends were 10 bases for V and 0 bases for J; bases not matched to a gene: 10. In DNA, the CDR3 is TGTGCCACGAGGCCGGGACAGGGTTACTCTGGGGCCAACGTCCTGACTTTC. Translation gives CATRPGQGYSGANVLTF.

The chain carries TRBV5-5 and TRBJ1-5; the D gene is possibly TRBD1 (5 bases). This CDR3 comprises 12 residues. Germline CDR1 is SGHKS and CDR2 is YYEKEE (reference sequence). Trimming cost V 4 bases and J 6 bases, with 8 bases left between them. This CDR3 reads CASSLDSQPQHF. In nucleotides, the CDR3 is TGTGCCAGCAGCCTCGACAGTCAGCCCCAGCATTTT.

V usage is TRBV28 and J usage is TRBJ2-1, with a weak D call TRBD2 (6 bases). The CDR3 extends over 16 amino acids. V lost 5 bases and J lost 5, with 19 bases in between. The V gene's germline CDR1 is MDHEN and CDR2 SYDVKM. The CDR3 protein is CASSPLLGLLNNEQFF. CDR3 sequence (DNA): TGTGCCAGCAGTCCCCTATTGGGACTGCTTAACAATGAGCAGTTCTTC.

The chain links TRBV7-3 to TRBJ1-6; D remains unclear. Trimming shortened V by 4 bases and J by 3 bases, and 13 bases separated the two germline ends. The CDR3 runs 16 residues. The V gene's germline CDR1 is SGHTA and CDR2 FQGTGA. DNA for the CDR3: TGTGCCAGCAGCTCCACCTATTTAGACTATAATTCACCCCTCCACTTT. Translated, it gives CASSSTYLDYNSPLHF.